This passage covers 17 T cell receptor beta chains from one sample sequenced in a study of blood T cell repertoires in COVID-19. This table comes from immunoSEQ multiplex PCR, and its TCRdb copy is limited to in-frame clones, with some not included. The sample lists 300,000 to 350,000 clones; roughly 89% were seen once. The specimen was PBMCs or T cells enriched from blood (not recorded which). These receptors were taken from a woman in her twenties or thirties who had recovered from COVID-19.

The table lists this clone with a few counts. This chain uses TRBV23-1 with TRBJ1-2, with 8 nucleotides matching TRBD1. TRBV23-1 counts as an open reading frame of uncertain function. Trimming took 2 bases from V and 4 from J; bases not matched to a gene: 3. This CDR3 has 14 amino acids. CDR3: CASSQPTGAYGYTF. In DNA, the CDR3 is TGCGCCAGCAGTCAACCGACAGGGGCCTATGGCTACACCTTC.

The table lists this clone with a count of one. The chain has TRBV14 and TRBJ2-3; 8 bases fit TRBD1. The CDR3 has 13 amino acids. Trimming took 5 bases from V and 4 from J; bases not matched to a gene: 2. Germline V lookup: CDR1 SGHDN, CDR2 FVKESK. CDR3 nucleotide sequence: TGTGCCAGCAGCTGGACAGGGTCAGATACGCAGTATTTT. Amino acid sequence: CASSWTGSDTQYF. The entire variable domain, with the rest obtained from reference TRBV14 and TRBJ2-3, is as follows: EAGVTQFPSHSVIEKGQTVTLRCDPISGHDNLYWYRRVMGKEIKFLLHFVKESKQDESGMPNNRFLAERTGGTYSTLKVQPAELEDSGVYFCASSWTGSDTQYFGPGTRLTVL.

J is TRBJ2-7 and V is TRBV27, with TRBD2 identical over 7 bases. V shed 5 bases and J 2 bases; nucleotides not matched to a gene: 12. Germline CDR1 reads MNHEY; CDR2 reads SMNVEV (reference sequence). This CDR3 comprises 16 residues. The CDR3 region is CASSPNRGLAAYEQYF. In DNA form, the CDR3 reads TGTGCCAGCAGTCCTAATCGGGGCCTAGCGGCCTACGAGCAGTACTTC.

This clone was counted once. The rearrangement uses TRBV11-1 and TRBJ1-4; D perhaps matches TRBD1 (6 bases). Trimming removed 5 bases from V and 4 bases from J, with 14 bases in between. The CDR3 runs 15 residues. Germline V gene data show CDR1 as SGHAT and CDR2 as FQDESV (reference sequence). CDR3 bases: TGTGCCAGCAGCCCGTCGACAGGCCTTAATGAAAAACTGTTTTTT. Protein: CASSPSTGLNEKLFF.

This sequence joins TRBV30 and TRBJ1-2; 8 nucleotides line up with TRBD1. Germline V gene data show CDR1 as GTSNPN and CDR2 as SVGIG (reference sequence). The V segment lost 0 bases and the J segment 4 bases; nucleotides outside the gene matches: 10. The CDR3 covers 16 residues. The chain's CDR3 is CAWSVGTGSSAYGYTF. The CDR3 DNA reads TGTGCCTGGAGTGTGGGGACAGGAAGTTCGGCCTATGGCTACACCTTC. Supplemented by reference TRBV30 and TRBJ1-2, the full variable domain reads SQTIHQWPATLVQPVGSPLSLECTVEGTSNPNLYWYRQAAGRGLQLLFYSVGIGQISSEVPQNLSASRPQDRQFILSSKKLLLSDSGFYLCAWSVGTGSSAYGYTFGSGTRLTVV.

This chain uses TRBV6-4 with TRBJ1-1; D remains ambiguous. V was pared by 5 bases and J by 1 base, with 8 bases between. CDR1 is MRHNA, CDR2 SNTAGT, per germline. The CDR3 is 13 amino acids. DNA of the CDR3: TGTGCCAGCAGTCTTAGACAGAACACTGAAGCTTTCTTT. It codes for CASSLRQNTEAFF.

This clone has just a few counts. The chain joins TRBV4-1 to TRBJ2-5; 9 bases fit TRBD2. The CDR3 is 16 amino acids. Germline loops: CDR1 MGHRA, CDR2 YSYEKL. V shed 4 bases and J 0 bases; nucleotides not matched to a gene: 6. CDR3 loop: CASSLQTSGYQETQYF. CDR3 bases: TGCGCCAGCAGCCTACAGACTAGCGGCTACCAAGAGACCCAGTACTTC.

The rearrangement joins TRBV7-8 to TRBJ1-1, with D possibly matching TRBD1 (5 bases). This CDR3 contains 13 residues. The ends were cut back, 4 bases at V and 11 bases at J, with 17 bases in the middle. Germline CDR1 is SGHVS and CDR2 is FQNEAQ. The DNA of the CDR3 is TGTGCCAGCAGCTATCCGGGACTAGAAGGCGCTTTCTTT. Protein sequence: CASSYPGLEGAFF.

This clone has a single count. The CDR3 sequence is CASSQNRDRVETQYF. The CDR3 DNA sequence: TGTGCCAGCAGCCAAAACCGGGACAGGGTGGAGACCCAGTACTTC. V gene TRBV6-5 combines with J gene TRBJ2-5; 9 positions match TRBD1. With 6 bases clipped from V and 5 bases from J, the junction kept 10 bases outside the gene matches. Germline CDR1 MNHEY, CDR2 SVGAGI. The CDR3 totals 15 residues.

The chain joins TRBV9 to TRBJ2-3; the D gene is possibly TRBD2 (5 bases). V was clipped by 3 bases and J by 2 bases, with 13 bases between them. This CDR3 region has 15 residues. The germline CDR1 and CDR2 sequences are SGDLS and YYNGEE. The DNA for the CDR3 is TGTGCCAGCAGCGGAGGAGGAAGAAACACAGATACGCAGTATTTT. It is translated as CASSGGGRNTDTQYF.

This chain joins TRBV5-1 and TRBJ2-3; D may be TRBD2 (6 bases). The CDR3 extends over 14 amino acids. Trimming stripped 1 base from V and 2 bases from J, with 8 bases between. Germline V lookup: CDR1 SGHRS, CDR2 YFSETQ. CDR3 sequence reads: CASSLSGDTDTQYF. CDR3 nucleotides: TGCGCCAGCAGCTTGTCGGGGGACACAGATACGCAGTATTTT. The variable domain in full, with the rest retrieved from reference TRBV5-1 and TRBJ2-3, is KAGVTQTPRYLIKTRGQQVTLSCSPISGHRSVSWYQQTPGQGLQFLFEYFSETQRNKGNFPGRFSGRQFSNSRSEMNVSTLELGDSALYLCASSLSGDTDTQYFGPGTRLTVL.

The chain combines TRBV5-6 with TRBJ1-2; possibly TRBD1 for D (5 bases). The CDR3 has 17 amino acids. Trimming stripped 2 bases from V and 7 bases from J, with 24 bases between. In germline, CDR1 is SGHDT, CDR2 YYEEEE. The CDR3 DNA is TGTGCCAGCAGCTTCGGACACGGTGTTTTGGAATTTATTGGCTACACCTTC. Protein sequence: CASSFGHGVLEFIGYTF.

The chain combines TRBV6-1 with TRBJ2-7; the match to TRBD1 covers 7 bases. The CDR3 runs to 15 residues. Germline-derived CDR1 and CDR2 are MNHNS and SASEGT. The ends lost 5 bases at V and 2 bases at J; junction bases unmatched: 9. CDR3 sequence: CASSRGQVSPYEQYF. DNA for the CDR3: TGTGCCAGCAGTCGCGGACAGGTCAGCCCCTACGAGCAGTACTTC.

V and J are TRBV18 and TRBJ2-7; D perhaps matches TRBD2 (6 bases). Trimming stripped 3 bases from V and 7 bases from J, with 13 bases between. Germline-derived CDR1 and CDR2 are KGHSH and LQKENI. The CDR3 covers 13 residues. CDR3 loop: CASSPRETSEQYF. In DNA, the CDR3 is TGTGCCAGCTCACCCAGGGAGACTAGTGAGCAGTACTTC. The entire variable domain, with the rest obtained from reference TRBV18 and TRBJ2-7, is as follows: NAGVMQNPRHLVRRRGQEARLRCSPMKGHSHVYWYRQLPEEGLKFMVYLQKENIIDESGMPKERFSAEFPKEGPSILRIQQVVRGDSAAYFCASSPRETSEQYFGPGTRLTVT.

The CDR3 protein is CASRPGHSNEKLFF. The CDR3 nucleotides read TGTGCCAGCAGACCGGGACACTCTAATGAAAAACTGTTTTTT. The chain uses TRBV6-5 and TRBJ1-4; TRBD1 might be the D (6 bases). The length of the CDR3 is 14 residues. The germline CDR1 and CDR2 sequences are MNHEY and SVGAGI. V lost 6 bases to trimming and J lost 3 bases, with 11 bases between them.

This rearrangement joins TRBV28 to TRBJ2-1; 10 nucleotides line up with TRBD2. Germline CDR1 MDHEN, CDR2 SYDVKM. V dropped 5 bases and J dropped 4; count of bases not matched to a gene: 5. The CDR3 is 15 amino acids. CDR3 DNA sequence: TGTGCCAGCAGTCCCAGCGGGAGGGGGTACAATGAGCAGTTCTTC. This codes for CASSPSGRGYNEQFF.

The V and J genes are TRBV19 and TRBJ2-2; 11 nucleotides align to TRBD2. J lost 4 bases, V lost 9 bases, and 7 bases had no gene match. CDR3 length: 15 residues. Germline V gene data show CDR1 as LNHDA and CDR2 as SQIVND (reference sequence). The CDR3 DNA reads TGTGCCAGCGATTTAGCGGGAGGGATCACCGGGGAGCTGTTTTTT. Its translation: CASDLAGGITGELFF.